This T cell receptor (beta chain) was profiled in a study of neurological immune-mediated disorders. Time point specified: longitudinal time-point 3. The CDR3 runs to 16 residues. V was clipped by 3 bases and J by 3 bases; unmatched bases: 10. CDR1 SGDLS and CDR2 YYNGEE come from the germline V gene. TCRdb analysed the 5' RACE reads with MiXCR anew, one entry per CDR3 protein. The sample yields about 84,000 distinct CDR3 sequences, around 4.7% seen once. This clonotype has at least ten counts. Its antigen is still unknown. General study results and limits: Across subjects, expanded clones had no CDR3 amino acid sequences in common, pointing to private repertoires in all groups. While HTLV-1-associated myelopathy showed the greatest TCR clonal expansion, multiple sclerosis showed the least, falling below healthy controls. The multiple sclerosis repertoire cluster had no clinical or MRI feature associated with it.

Sequenced input: PBMCs. The TCR comes from an older woman with multiple sclerosis. The chain joins TRBV9 to TRBJ2-7, with 9 bases identical to TRBD1. CDR3 nucleotides: TGTGCCAGCAGCGCGGGACAGGGCCGAGGATTCTACGAGCAGTACTTC. Its protein is CASSAGQGRGFYEQYF.